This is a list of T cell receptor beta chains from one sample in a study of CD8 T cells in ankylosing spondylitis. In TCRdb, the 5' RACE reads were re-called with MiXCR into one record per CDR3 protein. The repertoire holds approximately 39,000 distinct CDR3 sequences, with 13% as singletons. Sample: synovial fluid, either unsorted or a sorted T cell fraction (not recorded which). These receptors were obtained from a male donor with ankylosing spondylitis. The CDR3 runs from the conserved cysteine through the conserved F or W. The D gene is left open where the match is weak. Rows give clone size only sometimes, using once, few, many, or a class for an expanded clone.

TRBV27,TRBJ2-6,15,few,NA,TGTGCCAGCAGTTTAGGGGGCGGTGGGGCCAACGTCCTGACTTTC,CASSLGGGGANVLTF
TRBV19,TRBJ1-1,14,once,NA,TGTGCCAGTAGAATTGGGGGCTTAAACACTGAAGCTTTCTTT,CASRIGGLNTEAFF
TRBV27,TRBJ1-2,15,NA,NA,TGTGCCAGCAGTCCGGGGACACGTTTCTTCTATGGCTACACCTTC,CASSPGTRFFYGYTF
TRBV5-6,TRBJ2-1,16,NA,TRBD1,TGTGCCAGCAGCGCTTCCGTGGACAGGGCAGACAATGAGCAGTTCTTC,CASSASVDRADNEQFF
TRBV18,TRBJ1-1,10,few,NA,TGTGCCAGCTCAAGGTGGGAAGCTTTCTTT,CASSRWEAFF
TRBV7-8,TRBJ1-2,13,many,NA,TGTGCCAGCAGCTCTAGGCCTAACTATGGCTACACCTTC,CASSSRPNYGYTF
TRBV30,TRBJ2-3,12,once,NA,TGTGCCTGGAGTGTACTTCGAGATACGCAGTATTTT,CAWSVLRDTQYF
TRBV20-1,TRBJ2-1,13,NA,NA,TGCAGTGCTAGGGGCAGTTACTACAATGAGCAGTTCTTC,CSARGSYYNEQFF
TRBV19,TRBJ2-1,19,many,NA,TGTGCCAGTAGTAAGGCGCTAAATCTCCCCTGGGGGTCCTACAATGAGCAGTTCTTC,CASSKALNLPWGSYNEQFF
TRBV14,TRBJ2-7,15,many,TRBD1,TGTGCCAGCAGCCCCCGGGACAGGGAGTGGTACGAGCAGTACTTC,CASSPRDREWYEQYF
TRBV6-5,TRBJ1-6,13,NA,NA,TGTGCCAGCAGTTACAGGGAAAGTTCACCCCTCCACTTT,CASSYRESSPLHF
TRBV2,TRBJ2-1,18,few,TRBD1,TGTGCCAGCAGTGAACGCTCACCAACATGGGACAGGGTCAATGAGCAGTTCTTC,CASSERSPTWDRVNEQFF
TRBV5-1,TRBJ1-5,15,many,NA,TGCGCCAGCAGCTTGGGGGTTCTCGGCAATCAGCCCCAGCATTTT,CASSLGVLGNQPQHF
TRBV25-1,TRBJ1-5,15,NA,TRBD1,TGTGCCAGCAGTATGACAGGGGAAAGCAATCAGCCCCAGCATTTT,CASSMTGESNQPQHF
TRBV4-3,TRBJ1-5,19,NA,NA,TGCGCCAGCAGCCAGTCCTTGGGACTCAAATCCTATAGCAATCAGCCCCAGCATTTT,CASSQSLGLKSYSNQPQHF
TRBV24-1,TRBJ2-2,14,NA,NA,TGTGCCACCAGTGATTCTGGGACCACCGGGGAGCTGTTTTTT,CATSDSGTTGELFF
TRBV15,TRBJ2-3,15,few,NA,TGTGCCACCAGCAGAGATAAGGGGGGGGCACGGACGCAGTATTTT,CATSRDKGGARTQYF
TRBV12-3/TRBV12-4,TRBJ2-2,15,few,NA,TGTGCCAGCAGTTTTTTGGCTTCGAACACCGGGGAGCTGTTTTTT,CASSFLASNTGELFF
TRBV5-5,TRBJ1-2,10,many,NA,TGTGCCAGCAGCTTTGATGGCTACACCTTC,CASSFDGYTF
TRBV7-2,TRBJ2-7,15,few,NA,TGTGCCAGCAGCTTAATGAGCAGGGTGGGGTACGAGCAGTACTTC,CASSLMSRVGYEQYF